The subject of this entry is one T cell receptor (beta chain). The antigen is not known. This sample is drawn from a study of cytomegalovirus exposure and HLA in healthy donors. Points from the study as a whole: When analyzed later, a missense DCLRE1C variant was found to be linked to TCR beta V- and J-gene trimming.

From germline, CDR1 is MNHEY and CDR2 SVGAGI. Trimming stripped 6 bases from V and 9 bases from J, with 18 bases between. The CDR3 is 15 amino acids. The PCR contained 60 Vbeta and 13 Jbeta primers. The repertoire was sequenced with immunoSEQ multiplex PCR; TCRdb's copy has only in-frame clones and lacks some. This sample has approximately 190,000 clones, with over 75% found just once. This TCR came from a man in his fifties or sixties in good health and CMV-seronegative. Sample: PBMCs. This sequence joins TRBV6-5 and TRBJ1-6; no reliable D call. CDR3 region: CASSEQVSLGSPLHF. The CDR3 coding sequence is TGTGCCAGCAGCGAACAAGTCTCTCTAGGTTCACCCCTCCACTTT.